This T cell receptor beta chain was sequenced for a study of blood T cell repertoires in COVID-19. This clone was picked up a small number of times. Produced via immunoSEQ multiplex PCR; TCRdb's table is partial and in-frame only. The sample has 470,000 or so clones; 70% to 90% are singletons. The CDR3 has 17 residues. Trimming took 5 bases from V and 0 from J; bases not matched to a gene: 8. Germline CDR1 and CDR2: KGHSH and LQKENI. The sequenced sample was PBMCs or T cells enriched from blood (not recorded which). The sequence was collected from a woman between 18 and 29 years old with acute COVID-19. This chain uses TRBV18 with TRBJ2-3; 10 nucleotides agree with TRBD2. Written as DNA, the CDR3 is TGTGCCAGCTCAAAGATGACTAGCGGGTATAGCACAGATACGCAGTATTTT. Protein sequence: CASSKMTSGYSTDTQYF.